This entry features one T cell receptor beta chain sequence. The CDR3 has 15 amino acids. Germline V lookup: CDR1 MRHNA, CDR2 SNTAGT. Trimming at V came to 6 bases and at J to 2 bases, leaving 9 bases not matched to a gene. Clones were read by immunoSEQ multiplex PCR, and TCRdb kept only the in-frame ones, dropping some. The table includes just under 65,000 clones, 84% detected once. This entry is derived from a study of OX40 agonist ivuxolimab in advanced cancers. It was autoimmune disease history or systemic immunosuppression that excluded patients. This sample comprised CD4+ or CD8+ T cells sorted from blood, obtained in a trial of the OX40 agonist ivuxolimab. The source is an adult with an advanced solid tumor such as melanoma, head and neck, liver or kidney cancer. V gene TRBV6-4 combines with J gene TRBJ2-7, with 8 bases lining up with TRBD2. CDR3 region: CASSPLAGPTYEQYF. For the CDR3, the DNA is TGTGCCAGCAGCCCTCTAGCGGGTCCGACCTACGAGCAGTACTTC.